The 21 T cell receptor beta chains in this list originate from one sample, sequenced in a study of blood T cell repertoires in COVID-19. Using immunoSEQ multiplex PCR, the repertoire was profiled, and TCRdb retains in-frame clones only, with some absent. This table has 140,000 to 150,000 clones, roughly 88% appearing once. Sequenced: peripheral blood. These receptors originate from a man between 65 and 85 years old with acute or convalescent COVID-19.

This clone has only a few counts. V usage is TRBV19 and J usage is TRBJ1-6; D might be TRBD1 (6 bases). Trimming took off 3 bases at V and 11 bases at J, with 11 bases between the two ends. This CDR3 has 13 amino acids. Germline CDR1 reads LNHDA; CDR2 reads SQIVND (reference sequence). CDR3 region: CASSIRTDTPLHF. The DNA for the CDR3 is TGTGCCAGTAGTATCAGGACAGACACACCCCTCCACTTT.

This chain uses TRBV14 with TRBJ1-1; possibly TRBD1 for D (6 bases). Trimming took 0 bases from V and 7 from J, leaving 12 bases between them. The CDR3 sequence is 14 residues long. Germline CDR1 is SGHDN and CDR2 is FVKESK. The CDR3 sequence is CASSQDMGHSEAFF. The CDR3 bases are TGTGCCAGCAGCCAAGATATGGGACACAGTGAAGCTTTCTTT.

The V call is TRBV12-3 or TRBV12-4, the J call TRBJ2-7; a weak D match, TRBD2 (6 bases). The CDR3 length is 11 residues. V lost 6 bases, J lost 6 bases, and 9 bases lay in between. The CDR3 DNA reads as TGTGCCAGCAGCCGGGGGAGCGAGCAGTACTTC. Its protein product is CASSRGSEQYF.

V and J are TRBV7-9 and TRBJ2-2; 13 positions match TRBD2. Losses at the gene ends were 5 bases for V and 7 bases for J; bases not matched to a gene: 7. The CDR3 runs 16 residues. Germline CDR1 is SEHNR and CDR2 is FQNEAQ (reference sequence). CDR3 sequence (DNA): TGTGCCAGCAGCCAGACTAGCGGGAGGCGGAGCGGGGAGCTGTTTTTT. The encoded protein is CASSQTSGRRSGELFF.

This sequence joins TRBV7-9 and TRBJ2-1; 9 bases fit TRBD1. Unmatched junction bases numbered 6, after V lost 5 bases and J lost 4 bases. The CDR3 is 15 amino acids. The germline gives CDR1 SEHNR, CDR2 FQNEAQ (reference sequence). This CDR3 is CASSRGTGSYNEQFF. In DNA form, the CDR3 reads TGTGCCAGCAGCCGAGGGACAGGGAGTTACAATGAGCAGTTCTTC.

The rearrangement uses TRBV18 and TRBJ2-1; D is possibly TRBD1 (5 bases). The V gene's germline CDR1 is KGHSH and CDR2 LQKENI. The CDR3 is 13 residues long. V lost 0 bases and J 9 bases, leaving 9 bases between the germline ends. Written as DNA, the CDR3 is TGTGCCAGCTCACCACCGGGTAGGGGTGAGCAGTTCTTC. Its translation is CASSPPGRGEQFF.

Here the CDR3 DNA reads TGTGCCAGCAGCGTAATCCCTAGCGGGAGCTACAATGAGCAGTTCTTC. Amino acid sequence: CASSVIPSGSYNEQFF. The rearrangement links TRBV9 to TRBJ2-1; 10 nucleotides agree with TRBD2. This CDR3 is 16 amino acids long. V shed 1 base, J shed 3 bases, and the junction held 4 bases outside the gene matches. CDR1 is SGDLS, CDR2 YYNGEE, per germline.

For the CDR3, the DNA is TGCGCCAGCACTGGACAGGGGGCTCGTAACGAGCAGTACTTC. Amino acid sequence: CASTGQGARNEQYF. The chain carries TRBV10-2 and TRBJ2-7, with TRBD1 matching over 11 bases. V trimming: 7 bases; J trimming: 5 bases; junction bases outside the gene matches: 7. Germline V CDR1 and CDR2: WSHSY, SAAADI. CDR3 size: 14 residues.

This chain connects TRBV19 to TRBJ2-7; no clear D. CDR1 and CDR2 (germline): LNHDA, SQIVND (reference sequence). The CDR3 length is 13 residues. V was shortened by 5 bases and J by 2 bases, with 10 bases between the two germline ends. CDR3 protein: CASSRSEAYEQYF. The CDR3 DNA is TGTGCCAGTAGTCGGTCCGAGGCCTACGAGCAGTACTTC.

This chain links TRBV29-1 with TRBJ2-7; 9 nucleotides match TRBD1. V shed 1 base and J 5 bases; nucleotides not matched to a gene: 9. Germline V gene data show CDR1 as SQVTM and CDR2 as ANQGSEA. The CDR3 loop spans 15 amino acids. In nucleotides, the CDR3 is TGCAGCGTTGAAGGACCCGGGACAGGGACCGACGAGCAGTACTTC. This codes for CSVEGPGTGTDEQYF.

V usage is TRBV27 and J usage is TRBJ1-1; maybe TRBD1 (5 bases). This CDR3 has 16 amino acids. Trimming stripped 4 bases from V and 4 bases from J, with 19 bases between. Germline V gene data show CDR1 as MNHEY and CDR2 as SMNVEV (reference sequence). The DNA for the CDR3 is TGTGCCAGCAGTTCCGGCGCGGGTAGCGGGGGCACTGAAGCTTTCTTT. Protein sequence: CASSSGAGSGGTEAFF.

The J gene is TRBJ2-1, the V gene TRBV6-6; a possible D gene is TRBD2 (5 bases). The CDR3 loop spans 14 amino acids. The V gene lost 7 bases and the J gene lost 0 bases, with 10 bases spanning the gap. Germline CDR1 is MNHNY and CDR2 is SVGAGI (reference sequence). The CDR3 protein is CASNQRTSYNEQFF. In nucleotides, the CDR3 is TGTGCCAGCAACCAGCGGACCTCCTACAATGAGCAGTTCTTC.

The V gene is TRBV29-1, the J gene TRBJ1-2; 7 nucleotides align to TRBD1. CDR1 SQVTM and CDR2 ANQGSEA come from the germline V gene. The J segment lost 8 bases and the V segment lost 6 bases, leaving 9 bases of the junction unmatched. The CDR3 is 12 amino acids. The CDR3 coding sequence is TGCAGCGTCACTGGGACAGCCACCGGCTACACCTTC. It specifies CSVTGTATGYTF.

This clone turned up a few times. The V gene is TRBV18, the J gene TRBJ1-2, with D possibly TRBD1 on 5 matching bases. Trimming left V 5 bases short and J 3 bases short, with 10 bases between. CDR1 and CDR2 (germline): KGHSH, LQKENI. The CDR3 covers 13 residues. The CDR3: CASSSSQDYGYTF. The CDR3 DNA reads as TGTGCCAGCTCATCTTCACAGGACTATGGCTACACCTTC.

The V and J genes are TRBV7-6 and TRBJ2-7; 14 bases fit TRBD2. The CDR3 length is 19 residues. Germline V CDR1 and CDR2: SGHVS, FNYEAQ. The V and J ends lost 1 base and 6 bases, in that order; junction bases with no gene match: 14. The CDR3 coding sequence is TGTGCCAGCAGCTTAGTGACAGGGATGGGACTAGCGGGAGTCCGCGAGCAGTACTTC. Protein product: CASSLVTGMGLAGVREQYF.

The rearrangement links TRBV2 to TRBJ2-1; 9 nucleotides align to TRBD2. CDR1 and CDR2 (germline): SNHLY, FYNNEI. V lost 6 bases, J lost 2 bases, and 5 bases stayed unmatched. This CDR3 contains 15 residues. The CDR3 region is CASRPLAGAYNEQFF. The CDR3, as DNA: TGTGCCAGCAGGCCACTAGCGGGTGCCTACAATGAGCAGTTCTTC.

The chain is built from TRBV3-1 (or the pseudogene TRBV3-2) and TRBJ2-1; 10 bases agree with TRBD2. V shed 2 bases and J 9 bases; nucleotides not matched to a gene: 1. CDR3 length: 13 residues. The germline V gene encodes CDR1 LGHDT and CDR2 YNNKEL (reference sequence). CDR3 residues: CASSQLAGGEQFF. CDR3 DNA: TGTGCCAGCAGCCAATTAGCGGGGGGTGAGCAGTTCTTC.

The V and J genes are TRBV7-3 and TRBJ2-1, with D perhaps matching TRBD1 (7 bases). This CDR3 is 15 amino acids long. The germline V gene has CDR1 SGHTA and CDR2 FQGTGA. V lost 5 bases to trimming and J lost 5 bases, with 16 bases between them. CDR3 coding DNA: TGTGCCAGCAGCCTGGAGGGACAGATAAACAATGAGCAGTTCTTC. The encoded protein is CASSLEGQINNEQFF.

This clone was recorded once. V is TRBV28 and J is TRBJ1-5; no firm D call. Germline V gives CDR1 MDHEN, CDR2 SYDVKM. The CDR3 runs to 15 residues. V was clipped by 3 bases and J by 9 bases, with 18 bases between them. CDR3 loop: CASSFPLRKPGPQHF. The CDR3 nucleotides are TGTGCCAGCAGTTTCCCTCTGAGAAAACCTGGGCCCCAGCATTTT.

The chain couples TRBV19 to TRBJ2-1, with TRBD1 as a possible D gene (7 bases). The CDR3 totals 15 residues. V dropped 3 bases and J dropped 7 bases, with 16 bases sitting between them. Germline lookup yields CDR1 LNHDA and CDR2 SQIVND (reference sequence). CDR3 in amino acids: CASSMTGSGRNEQFF. For the CDR3, the DNA is TGTGCCAGTAGTATGACAGGGTCGGGGAGGAATGAGCAGTTCTTC.

This chain connects TRBV2 to TRBJ1-4; D is possibly TRBD1 (6 bases). CDR1 and CDR2 (germline): SNHLY, FYNNEI. The V end was cut by 4 bases, the J end by 7 bases, with 13 bases between. This CDR3 comprises 14 residues. The CDR3, as DNA: TGTGCCAGCAGTGTTACAGGGAGTGGTGAAAAACTGTTTTTT. Its protein product is CASSVTGSGEKLFF.